This T cell receptor beta chain comes out of a study of T cell changes during pregnancy in multiple sclerosis. Germline V gene lookup returns CDR1 GTSNPN and CDR2 SVGIG (reference sequence). V gave up 5 bases and J gave up 3 bases, with 7 bases separating them. The CDR3 is 12 residues long. Using immunoSEQ multiplex PCR, the repertoire was profiled, and TCRdb retains in-frame clones only, with some absent. The sample includes some 27,000 clones, more than 85% of them seen just once. The specimen was CD4+ T cells from peripheral blood mononuclear cells, collected after pregnancy. The source of this sequence is a female donor with multiple sclerosis, enrolled in a pregnancy study. The gene calls are TRBV30 and TRBJ2-2, with D perhaps matching TRBD2 (5 bases). In DNA, the CDR3 is TGTGCCTGGGGACTTTACACCGGGGAGCTGTTTTTT. Its protein product is CAWGLYTGELFF.